These 18 T cell receptor beta chains originate from one sample sequenced in a study of blood T cell repertoires in COVID-19 (dated by TCRdb to the early 2020s). Libraries were prepared through the immunoSEQ multiplex PCR assay. TCRdb took this table from immuneACCESS and kept in-frame rearrangements with V and J called. Such tables lack part of the clones; where checked against another copy, unresolved V genes explain under half of the gap, and the rest is unexplained. For this sample there are around 700,000 clones; about nine tenths appear just once. The ten most abundant clones make up roughly 0.25% of the sample. Sequencing input: peripheral blood. Receptors were obtained from a woman aged 18 to 35 with acute or convalescent COVID-19.

This chain uses TRBV3-1 (or the pseudogene TRBV3-2) with TRBJ2-7, with D possibly TRBD1 on 5 matching bases. In germline, CDR1 is LGHDT, CDR2 YNNKEL (reference sequence). CDR3 length: 12 amino acids. V lost 1 base, J lost 6 bases, and 7 bases lay in between. This CDR3 is CASSQGRAEQYF. The CDR3, as DNA: TGTGCCAGCAGCCAAGGCAGGGCCGAGCAGTACTTC.

The chain carries TRBV4-2 and TRBJ1-1; 7 positions match TRBD1. With V trimmed by 3 bases and J by 1 base, 8 bases remained unmatched. This CDR3 comprises 16 residues. CDR1 and CDR2 (germline): LGHNA, YNFKEQ. The CDR3 DNA reads TGTGCCAGCAGCCATCGAGGGGGCGGGCAGAACACTGAAGCTTTCTTT. The encoded protein is CASSHRGGGQNTEAFF.

CDR3 DNA: TGCGCCAGCAGCGAAGGGGCCAGGGTGGTCGCCGGGGAGCTGTTTTTT. Translating it yields CASSEGARVVAGELFF. The rearrangement links TRBV4-3 to TRBJ2-2; TRBD1 might be the D (5 bases). CDR1 and CDR2 (germline): LGHNA, YSLEER. This CDR3 is built from 16 residues. The V gene lost 5 bases and the J gene lost 6 bases, with 19 bases spanning the gap.

The genes are TRBV9 and TRBJ2-1, with D possibly being TRBD2 (5 bases). This CDR3 spans 18 amino acids. V was shortened by 1 base and J by 0 bases, with 17 bases between the two germline ends. Germline V gene sequence: CDR1 SGDLS, CDR2 YYNGEE. The CDR3 spells CASSVKAPAASSYNEQFF. CDR3 nucleotides: TGTGCCAGCAGCGTAAAGGCTCCAGCGGCTAGCTCCTACAATGAGCAGTTCTTC. The full variable domain, with the rest looked up from reference TRBV9 and TRBJ2-1, is DSGVTQTPKHLITATGQRVTLRCSPRSGDLSVYWYQQSLDQGLQFLIQYYNGEERAKGNILERFSAQQFPDLHSELNLSSLELGDSALYFCASSVKAPAASSYNEQFFGPGTRLTVL.

This rearrangement joins TRBV11-2 to TRBJ2-3, with 10 nucleotides matching TRBD2. The CDR3 runs to 14 residues. Unmatched junction bases numbered 4, after V lost 2 bases and J lost 8 bases. Germline lookup yields CDR1 SGHAT and CDR2 FQNNGV. The CDR3 DNA follows: TGTGCCAGCAGCTTACCTAGCGGGGGCGGTACGCAGTATTTT. It is translated as CASSLPSGGGTQYF.

This clone is a singleton in its sample. Other nucleotide sequences in the sample specify the same CDR3. The rearrangement links TRBV7-9 to TRBJ2-3; 9 nucleotides line up with TRBD1. This CDR3 spans 14 amino acids. V gave up 4 bases and J gave up 5 bases; unmatched junction bases: 4. Per germline, CDR1 SEHNR and CDR2 FQNEAQ (reference sequence). The CDR3 nucleotides are TGTGCCAGCAGCTCCGACAGGGGGGTAGATACGCAGTATTTT. Protein sequence: CASSSDRGVDTQYF.

The chain joins TRBV3-1 (or the pseudogene TRBV3-2) to TRBJ2-2; 7 bases align to TRBD1. Trimming removed 0 bases from V and 0 bases from J; junction bases left unmatched: 10. Per the germline V gene, CDR1 is LGHDT and CDR2 is YNNKEL (reference sequence). This CDR3 is 19 amino acids long. The CDR3 sequence is CASSQEAGGRGPNTGELFF. CDR3 nucleotide sequence: TGTGCCAGCAGCCAAGAGGCGGGTGGTAGGGGGCCGAACACCGGGGAGCTGTTTTTT.

This chain joins TRBV2 and TRBJ1-1, with 7 bases aligning to TRBD1. The CDR3 contains 12 residues. Germline values: CDR1 SNHLY, CDR2 FYNNEI. CDR3 DNA: TGTGCAAGCCGACAGGGAAAGGGCGAAGCTTTCTTT. Protein: CASRQGKGEAFF. Using reference TRBV2 and TRBJ1-1 for the parts outside the CDR3, the full variable domain is EPEVTQTPSHQVTQMGQEVILRCVPISNHLYFYWYRQILGQKVEFLVSFYNNEISEKSEIFDDQFSVERPDGSNFTLKIRSTKLEDSAMYFCASRQGKGEAFFGQGTRLTVV.

The chain carries TRBV11-2 and TRBJ1-2, with 7 positions matching TRBD1. The CDR3 runs to 15 residues. CDR1 is SGHAT and CDR2 is FQNNGV in the germline V gene. The V segment lost 1 base and the J segment 3 bases; nucleotides outside the gene matches: 5. The CDR3: CASSLGDSLHYGYTF. The CDR3 DNA follows: TGTGCCAGCAGCTTAGGGGACAGCCTTCACTATGGCTACACCTTC.

The genes are TRBV7-2 and TRBJ1-5; the match to TRBD1 covers 7 bases. The CDR3 loop spans 13 amino acids. Germline V CDR1 and CDR2: SGHTA, FQGNSA. V gave up 5 bases and J gave up 7 bases; unmatched junction bases: 5. CDR3 sequence (DNA): TGTGCCAGCAGCACCCGACAGGGACAGCCCCAGCATTTT. It translates to CASSTRQGQPQHF.

The chain carries TRBV25-1 and TRBJ2-1; weak D call: TRBD2 (7 bases). This CDR3 comprises 15 residues. The germline CDR1 and CDR2 sequences are MGHDK and SYGVNS. V lost 2 bases, J lost 0 bases, and 8 bases lay in between. CDR3 in DNA: TGTGCCAGCAGTGAAAGGGGGGGCTCCTACAATGAGCAGTTCTTC. Residues: CASSERGGSYNEQFF.

This chain uses TRBV4-1 with TRBJ1-2; D remains unclear. CDR1 is MGHRA, CDR2 YSYEKL, per germline. This CDR3 has 14 amino acids. Trimming left V 1 base short and J 6 bases short, with 12 bases between. CDR3 in amino acids: CASSQAAHLDGYTF. In DNA, the CDR3 is TGCGCCAGCAGCCAAGCCGCCCATTTAGATGGCTACACCTTC.

This clone has a handful of counts. Other DNA variants within this sample encode the same CDR3. This chain uses TRBV2 with TRBJ1-2, with a tentative D call TRBD1 (6 bases). This CDR3 has 13 residues. The germline gives CDR1 SNHLY, CDR2 FYNNEI. V was shortened by 2 bases and J by 5 bases, with 9 bases between the two germline ends. This chain's CDR3 is CASSERTAYGYTF. DNA of the CDR3: TGTGCCAGCAGTGAAAGGACAGCTTATGGCTACACCTTC.

This rearrangement joins TRBV2 to TRBJ2-3; 8 nucleotides match TRBD2. Germline CDR1 reads SNHLY; CDR2 reads FYNNEI. The CDR3 spans 17 residues. V lost 6 bases, J lost 4 bases, and 15 bases stayed unmatched. The CDR3 DNA is TGTGCCAGCAGGACCGGGACTAGGGGATCGGACGCAGATACGCAGTATTTT. Its translation is CASRTGTRGSDADTQYF.

The J gene is TRBJ1-1, the V gene TRBV9, with 7 positions matching TRBD1. The J segment lost 11 bases and the V segment lost 2 bases, leaving 9 bases of the junction unmatched. Germline lookup yields CDR1 SGDLS and CDR2 YYNGEE. The CDR3 runs 13 residues. CDR3 residues: CASSVITGDRAFF. The CDR3 bases are TGTGCCAGCAGCGTGATAACAGGGGATAGGGCTTTCTTT. The variable domain in full, with the rest retrieved from reference TRBV9 and TRBJ1-1, is DSGVTQTPKHLITATGQRVTLRCSPRSGDLSVYWYQQSLDQGLQFLIQYYNGEERAKGNILERFSAQQFPDLHSELNLSSLELGDSALYFCASSVITGDRAFFGQGTRLTVV.

This chain uses TRBV12-5 with TRBJ1-1; D is undetermined. This CDR3 is built from 14 residues. Germline CDR1 is LGHNT and CDR2 is FRNRAP. V was shortened by 2 bases and J by 1 base, with 8 bases between the two germline ends. The CDR3 loop reads CASGLSGKNTEAFF. In nucleotides, the CDR3 is TGTGCTAGTGGTTTGTCCGGGAAGAACACTGAAGCTTTCTTT. Full variable domain (outside the CDR3, taken from reference TRBV12-5 and TRBJ1-1): DARVTQTPRHKVTEMGQEVTMRCQPILGHNTVFWYRQTMMQGLELLAYFRNRAPLDDSGMPKDRFSAEMPDATLATLKIQPSEPRDSAVYFCASGLSGKNTEAFFGQGTRLTVV.

This rearrangement joins TRBV7-9 to TRBJ1-4, with 9 bases identical to TRBD1. Germline values: CDR1 SEHNR, CDR2 FQNEAQ (reference sequence). Trimming at V came to 5 bases and at J to 3 bases, leaving 10 bases not matched to a gene. The CDR3 spans 17 residues. The CDR3 nucleotides read TGTGCCAGCAGCGTATTTGGGACAGGGCTTGCTAATGAAAAACTGTTTTTT. The encoded protein is CASSVFGTGLANEKLFF.

The V call is TRBV27, the J call TRBJ1-1, with a weak D call TRBD1 (5 bases). V shed 7 bases and J shed 1 base, with 16 bases lying between them. This CDR3 contains 15 residues. From germline, CDR1 is MNHEY and CDR2 SMNVEV (reference sequence). The CDR3 is CASIPLSGGNTEAFF. The CDR3 DNA is TGTGCCAGCATCCCTCTTTCCGGGGGGAACACTGAAGCTTTCTTT.